This T cell receptor beta chain was sequenced for a study of blood T cell dynamics during melanoma immunotherapy. Germline CDR1 is MGHDK and CDR2 is SYGVNS. V shed 2 bases, J shed 5 bases, and the junction held 0 bases outside the gene matches. The CDR3 is 14 residues long. Using immunoSEQ multiplex PCR, the repertoire was profiled, and TCRdb retains in-frame clones only, with some absent. The table has around 14,000 clones, more than 75% seen once. Time point described: pre-treatment baseline. Disease control meant complete response, partial response or stable disease at 12 weeks. The input for sequencing was blood, taken from a patient treated with checkpoint blockade. This receptor was obtained from a human donor with melanoma. The chain recombines TRBV25-1 with TRBJ1-4; 9 bases align to TRBD1. This CDR3 is CASSEGTGNEKLFF. CDR3 nucleotide sequence: TGTGCCAGCAGTGAAGGGACAGGGAATGAAAAACTGTTTTTT.